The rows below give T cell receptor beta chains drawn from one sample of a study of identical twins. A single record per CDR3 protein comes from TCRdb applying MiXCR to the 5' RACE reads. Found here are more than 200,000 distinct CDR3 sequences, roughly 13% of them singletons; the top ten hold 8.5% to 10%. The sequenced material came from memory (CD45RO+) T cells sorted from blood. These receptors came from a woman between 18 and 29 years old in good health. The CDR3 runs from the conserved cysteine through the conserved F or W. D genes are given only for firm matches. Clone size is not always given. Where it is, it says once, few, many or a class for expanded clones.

CDR3nt: TGCGCCAGCAGCCAGGAGACGCGGAACACTGAAGCTTTCTTT
CDR3aa: CASSQETRNTEAFF
abundance: .
v_gene: TRBV4-3
j_gene: TRBJ1-1
d_gene: .

CDR3nt: TGTGCCAGCAGTCCTACCCTTATCCACGAGCAGTTCTTC
CDR3aa: CASSPTLIHEQFF
abundance: many
v_gene: TRBV12-3/TRBV12-4
j_gene: TRBJ2-1
d_gene: .

CDR3nt: TGTGCCAGCAGCCTGGGGGGAGAGGCCACAGATACGCAGTATTTT
CDR3aa: CASSLGGEATDTQYF
abundance: .
v_gene: TRBV12-3/TRBV12-4
j_gene: TRBJ2-3
d_gene: .

CDR3nt: TGCGCCAGCAGCCCCCCCCGACAGGACACTGAAGCTTTCTTT
CDR3aa: CASSPPRQDTEAFF
abundance: many
v_gene: TRBV5-1
j_gene: TRBJ1-1
d_gene: .

CDR3nt: TGCGCCAGCAGCGCAGCGGGAGGGCCAACAGGCACAGATACGCAGTATTTT
CDR3aa: CASSAAGGPTGTDTQYF
abundance: .
v_gene: TRBV5-1
j_gene: TRBJ2-3
d_gene: TRBD2

CDR3nt: TGTGCCGTGAGGGGGATATCGAACATTCAGTACTTC
CDR3aa: CAVRGISNIQYF
abundance: once
v_gene: TRBV19
j_gene: TRBJ2-4
d_gene: .

CDR3nt: TGCAGCGTTGAAGATCGAATCGGGGCCTATGGCTACACCTTC
CDR3aa: CSVEDRIGAYGYTF
abundance: .
v_gene: TRBV29-1
j_gene: TRBJ1-2
d_gene: .

CDR3nt: TGTGCCAGCAGCCCCCGGGGTGGACAGGGGTGGAATGGCTACACCTTC
CDR3aa: CASSPRGGQGWNGYTF
abundance: few
v_gene: TRBV7-2
j_gene: TRBJ1-2
d_gene: TRBD1

CDR3nt: TGTGCCAGCAGCGAACAGATCAGCCGGGACAGAGAGACCCAGTACTTC
CDR3aa: CASSEQISRDRETQYF
abundance: many
v_gene: TRBV14
j_gene: TRBJ2-5
d_gene: TRBD1

CDR3nt: TGCAGTGCGCAGCAGGCCCCCGGGACCCAGTACTTC
CDR3aa: CSAQQAPGTQYF
abundance: few
v_gene: TRBV20-1
j_gene: TRBJ2-5
d_gene: .

CDR3nt: TGCAGCGGTGGGGACAGGGTGAAAGATACGCAGTATTTT
CDR3aa: CSGGDRVKDTQYF
abundance: .
v_gene: TRBV29-1
j_gene: TRBJ2-3
d_gene: TRBD1

CDR3nt: TGTGCCAGCGTTTGGGGGCAAGAAGATACGCAGTATTTT
CDR3aa: CASVWGQEDTQYF
abundance: .
v_gene: TRBV5-6
j_gene: TRBJ2-3
d_gene: .

CDR3nt: TGCAGTGCTATGGGACAGGTCCTAAAAGAGACCCAGTACTTC
CDR3aa: CSAMGQVLKETQYF
abundance: many
v_gene: TRBV20-1
j_gene: TRBJ2-5
d_gene: TRBD1

CDR3nt: TGTGCCAGCTCAAGGTACACTGAAGCTTTCTTT
CDR3aa: CASSRYTEAFF
abundance: .
v_gene: TRBV6-6
j_gene: TRBJ1-1
d_gene: .

CDR3nt: TGTGCTAGCAGCATGGGACAGCCGAACACCGGGGAGCTGTTTTTT
CDR3aa: CASSMGQPNTGELFF
abundance: .
v_gene: TRBV7-7
j_gene: TRBJ2-2
d_gene: TRBD1

CDR3nt: TGTGCCAGTGAGAACATGATGACTAGCGAGAATTACGAGCAGTACTTC
CDR3aa: CASENMMTSENYEQYF
abundance: few
v_gene: TRBV19
j_gene: TRBJ2-7
d_gene: TRBD2

CDR3nt: TGTGCCAGCAGAAGTGGTCGGGGGGGGACCAAAAACATTCAGTACTTC
CDR3aa: CASRSGRGGTKNIQYF
abundance: few
v_gene: TRBV12-3/TRBV12-4
j_gene: TRBJ2-4
d_gene: TRBD2

CDR3nt: TGTGCCAGCAGTGAGGCGGCAGCCACCCTCCACTTT
CDR3aa: CASSEAAATLHF
abundance: .
v_gene: TRBV2
j_gene: TRBJ1-6
d_gene: .

CDR3nt: TGTGCCACCCAGTACTTGGAGGCCTATGGCTACACCTTC
CDR3aa: CATQYLEAYGYTF
abundance: few
v_gene: TRBV6-6
j_gene: TRBJ1-2
d_gene: .

CDR3nt: TGCAGTGCTAGAGGGCAGAATGAAAAACTGTTTTTT
CDR3aa: CSARGQNEKLFF
abundance: few
v_gene: TRBV20-1
j_gene: TRBJ1-4
d_gene: .

CDR3nt: TGTGCCATCAGTGAACAGGACAGAGGTGGCTACACCTTC
CDR3aa: CAISEQDRGGYTF
abundance: few
v_gene: TRBV10-3
j_gene: TRBJ1-2
d_gene: .

CDR3nt: TGCGCCAGCAGCTTGGATGCTACCGGGGGCGGGGAGCTGTTTTTT
CDR3aa: CASSLDATGGGELFF
abundance: many
v_gene: TRBV5-1
j_gene: TRBJ2-2
d_gene: .

CDR3nt: TGTGCCAGCAGCACCCTGGACAGGCCAAATGAAAAACTGTTTTTT
CDR3aa: CASSTLDRPNEKLFF
abundance: few
v_gene: TRBV11-2
j_gene: TRBJ1-4
d_gene: TRBD1

CDR3nt: TGTGCCAGCAGTTTAAGCGTACAAGGGACCCAGTACTTC
CDR3aa: CASSLSVQGTQYF
abundance: .
v_gene: TRBV12-3/TRBV12-4
j_gene: TRBJ2-5
d_gene: .

CDR3nt: TGCAGTGCTAGAGCAGGAAGTGAGCAGTTCTTC
CDR3aa: CSARAGSEQFF
abundance: many
v_gene: TRBV20-1
j_gene: TRBJ2-1
d_gene: .

CDR3nt: TGTGCCAGCAGCTTAAGCGGGGGGTGGTATGAGCAGTTCTTC
CDR3aa: CASSLSGGWYEQFF
abundance: few
v_gene: TRBV5-6
j_gene: TRBJ2-1
d_gene: TRBD2

CDR3nt: TGTGCCAGCAGTTTCCGACAGGGGCAAAACTATGGCTACACCTTC
CDR3aa: CASSFRQGQNYGYTF
abundance: many
v_gene: TRBV27
j_gene: TRBJ1-2
d_gene: TRBD1

CDR3nt: TGTGCCAGCAGGACGGACCCGGACACTGAAGCTTTCTTT
CDR3aa: CASRTDPDTEAFF
abundance: few
v_gene: TRBV5-6
j_gene: TRBJ1-1
d_gene: .

CDR3nt: TGTGCCAGCAGCCCACAACAGGGGATGGGCGAGCAGTACTTC
CDR3aa: CASSPQQGMGEQYF
abundance: few
v_gene: TRBV9
j_gene: TRBJ2-7
d_gene: TRBD1

CDR3nt: TGCAGCGTCGGACATGGCGACGAGCAGTACTTC
CDR3aa: CSVGHGDEQYF
abundance: few
v_gene: TRBV29-1
j_gene: TRBJ2-7
d_gene: .

CDR3nt: TGTGCCAGCAGCTTGCAGGGAGGAGGGTCCTACGAGCAGTACTTC
CDR3aa: CASSLQGGGSYEQYF
abundance: .
v_gene: TRBV11-2
j_gene: TRBJ2-7
d_gene: .

CDR3nt: TGCAGTGCTAGGCGGGATGGGCAAGAGACCCAGTACTTC
CDR3aa: CSARRDGQETQYF
abundance: few
v_gene: TRBV20-1
j_gene: TRBJ2-5
d_gene: .

CDR3nt: TGTGCCAGCACCCCCGTACAATTAAGTTCACCCCTCCACTTT
CDR3aa: CASTPVQLSSPLHF
abundance: many
v_gene: TRBV28
j_gene: TRBJ1-6
d_gene: .

CDR3nt: TGCAGTGCCAAGGTTACCGCCTACGAGCAGTACTTC
CDR3aa: CSAKVTAYEQYF
abundance: few
v_gene: TRBV20-1
j_gene: TRBJ2-7
d_gene: .

CDR3nt: TGTGCCAGCAGTGAAGGAGGCGCAGGCCGGGAGACCCAGTACTTC
CDR3aa: CASSEGGAGRETQYF
abundance: .
v_gene: TRBV6-1
j_gene: TRBJ2-5
d_gene: .

CDR3nt: TGTGCCAGCAGCTTTGGCGGGGGGCCCGGGGAGCTGTTTTTT
CDR3aa: CASSFGGGPGELFF
abundance: few
v_gene: TRBV7-3
j_gene: TRBJ2-2
d_gene: TRBD2

CDR3nt: TGTGCCAGCAAAGAGGGTCATAGATCTGGGGCCAACGTCCTGACTTTC
CDR3aa: CASKEGHRSGANVLTF
abundance: .
v_gene: TRBV5-5
j_gene: TRBJ2-6
d_gene: .

CDR3nt: TGCAGTGCACCTGACAGACTCCAAGAGACCCAGTACTTC
CDR3aa: CSAPDRLQETQYF
abundance: .
v_gene: TRBV20-1
j_gene: TRBJ2-5
d_gene: .

CDR3nt: TGTGCCAGCAGCCAACAGGGAGAAGAGACCCAGTACTTC
CDR3aa: CASSQQGEETQYF
abundance: .
v_gene: TRBV3-1
j_gene: TRBJ2-5
d_gene: .

CDR3nt: TGCAGCGTCGGAGACAGGCGCTCTAACACAGATACGCAGTATTTT
CDR3aa: CSVGDRRSNTDTQYF
abundance: few
v_gene: TRBV29-1
j_gene: TRBJ2-3
d_gene: .

CDR3nt: TGTGCCAGCAGGACTCGATCAGGGAGCGGCTACACCTTC
CDR3aa: CASRTRSGSGYTF
abundance: .
v_gene: TRBV6-6
j_gene: TRBJ1-2
d_gene: .

CDR3nt: TGCAGTGCTCTCAGACAGCGATCCTCCTACGAGCAGTACTTC
CDR3aa: CSALRQRSSYEQYF
abundance: .
v_gene: TRBV20-1
j_gene: TRBJ2-7
d_gene: .

CDR3nt: TGTGCCAGCAGCCTGACCGGCCGAGCCTACGAGCAGTACTTC
CDR3aa: CASSLTGRAYEQYF
abundance: .
v_gene: TRBV7-2
j_gene: TRBJ2-7
d_gene: .

CDR3nt: TGTGCCAGTAGTACACTAGCGGGGGGGGCCCGGGAGCAGTTCTTC
CDR3aa: CASSTLAGGAREQFF
abundance: .
v_gene: TRBV19
j_gene: TRBJ2-1
d_gene: TRBD2

CDR3nt: TGTGCCAGCAGTGAAGGGCCGCGGGGGCCCCAGCATTTT
CDR3aa: CASSEGPRGPQHF
abundance: few
v_gene: TRBV2
j_gene: TRBJ1-5
d_gene: .

CDR3nt: TGTGCCAGCAGCTTAGAAATATATGGCTACACCTTC
CDR3aa: CASSLEIYGYTF
abundance: many
v_gene: TRBV13
j_gene: TRBJ1-2
d_gene: .

CDR3nt: TGCAGTGCTAGAGGGGGGCGGGAGCCCTACGAGCAGTACTTC
CDR3aa: CSARGGREPYEQYF
abundance: .
v_gene: TRBV20-1
j_gene: TRBJ2-7
d_gene: .

CDR3nt: TGTGCCAGCAGCTTTTCGGGACTCACGGAGAACATTCAGTACTTC
CDR3aa: CASSFSGLTENIQYF
abundance: few
v_gene: TRBV11-3
j_gene: TRBJ2-4
d_gene: .

CDR3nt: TGCGCCAGCAGCCAAGTTTTGACCTACAATGAGCAGTTCTTC
CDR3aa: CASSQVLTYNEQFF
abundance: few
v_gene: TRBV4-3
j_gene: TRBJ2-1
d_gene: .

CDR3nt: TGTGCCAGCAGCCCGAGCGGGGGGTACAATGAGCAGTTCTTC
CDR3aa: CASSPSGGYNEQFF
abundance: many
v_gene: TRBV11-2
j_gene: TRBJ2-1
d_gene: TRBD2

CDR3nt: TGTGCCATCAGCCCCAGCGGCGTCTATGGCTACACCTTC
CDR3aa: CAISPSGVYGYTF
abundance: few
v_gene: TRBV10-3
j_gene: TRBJ1-2
d_gene: .

CDR3nt: TGCGCCAGCAGCTTGTTAATCGGGACACCATCCTACGAGCAGTACTTC
CDR3aa: CASSLLIGTPSYEQYF
abundance: few
v_gene: TRBV5-1
j_gene: TRBJ2-7
d_gene: .